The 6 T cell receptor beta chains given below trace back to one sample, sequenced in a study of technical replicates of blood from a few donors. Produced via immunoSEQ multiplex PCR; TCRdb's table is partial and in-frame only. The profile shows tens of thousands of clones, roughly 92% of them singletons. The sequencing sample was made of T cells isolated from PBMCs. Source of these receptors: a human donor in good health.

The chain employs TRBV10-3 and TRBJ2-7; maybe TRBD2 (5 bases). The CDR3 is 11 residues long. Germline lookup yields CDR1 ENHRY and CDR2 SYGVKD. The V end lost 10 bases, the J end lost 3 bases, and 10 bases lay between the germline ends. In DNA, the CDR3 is TGTGCCAGCCGGGATTTCTACGAGCAGTACTTC. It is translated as CASRDFYEQYF.

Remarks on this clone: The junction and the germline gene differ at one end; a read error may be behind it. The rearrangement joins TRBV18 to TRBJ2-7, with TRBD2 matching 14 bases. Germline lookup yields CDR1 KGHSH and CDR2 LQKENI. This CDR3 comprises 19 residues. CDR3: CASSQILTSGGALSFEQYF. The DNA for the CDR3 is TGTGCCAGCTCGCAAATATTGACTAGCGGGGGGGCCTTATCCTTCGAGCAGTACTTC.

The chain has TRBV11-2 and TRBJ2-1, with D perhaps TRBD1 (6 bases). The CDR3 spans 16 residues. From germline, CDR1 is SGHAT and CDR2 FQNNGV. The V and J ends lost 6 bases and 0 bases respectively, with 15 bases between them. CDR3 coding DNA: TGTGCCAGCAGTTTAACAGGGTCCAGCTCCTACAATGAGCAGTTCTTC. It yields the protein CASSLTGSSSYNEQFF.

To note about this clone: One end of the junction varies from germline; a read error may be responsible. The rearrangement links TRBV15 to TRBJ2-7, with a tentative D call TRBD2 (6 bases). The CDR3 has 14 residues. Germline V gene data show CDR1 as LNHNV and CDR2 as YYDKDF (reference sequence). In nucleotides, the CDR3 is TGTGCCACCAGGAGAGATGCGACTAGCTACGAGCAGTACTTC. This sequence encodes CATRRDATSYEQYF.

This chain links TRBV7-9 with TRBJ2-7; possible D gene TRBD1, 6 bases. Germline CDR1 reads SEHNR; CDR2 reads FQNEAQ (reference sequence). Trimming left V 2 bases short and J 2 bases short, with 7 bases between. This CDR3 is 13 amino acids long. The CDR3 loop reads CASSLHRAYEQYF. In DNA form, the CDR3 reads TGTGCCAGCAGCTTACACAGGGCCTACGAGCAGTACTTC.

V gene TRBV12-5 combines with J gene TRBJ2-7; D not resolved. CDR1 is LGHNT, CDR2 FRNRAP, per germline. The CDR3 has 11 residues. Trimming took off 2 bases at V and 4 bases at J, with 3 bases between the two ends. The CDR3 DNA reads TGTGCTAGTGGTTTGTATTACGAGCAGTACTTC. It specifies CASGLYYEQYF.